The rows below give T cell receptor beta chains drawn from one sample of a study of identical twins. TCRdb re-derived calls from the 5' RACE reads in MiXCR, one entry per CDR3 protein. The sample carries about 920,000 distinct CDR3 sequences, around an eighth recorded once. The sample also formed part of further work on yellow fever vaccine responses in identical twins.

Sequencing was performed on PBMCs. The receptors here all came from a young woman in good health. Both conserved end residues are part of each CDR3. Each record gives: CDR3 DNA, CDR3 protein, V gene, J gene, clone size, D gene. The D gene is left open where the match is weak. Size is omitted from some rows. Given values are once, few, many or a class for expanded clones.

CDR3 DNA: TGTGCCAGCAGCACAGGGCCGGCCGTCCAAAAACTGTTTTTT
CDR3 protein: CASSTGPAVQKLFF
V gene: TRBV7-2
J gene: TRBJ1-4
clone size: .
D gene: .

CDR3 DNA: TGCGCCAGCAGCGCGCCGCCTAGCGGGAGTGAAGATGAGCAGTTCTTC
CDR3 protein: CASSAPPSGSEDEQFF
V gene: TRBV5-1
J gene: TRBJ2-1
clone size: few
D gene: TRBD2

CDR3 DNA: TGCGCCAGCAGCCAAGATGGGTCTGAGCAGTTCTTC
CDR3 protein: CASSQDGSEQFF
V gene: TRBV4-1
J gene: TRBJ2-1
clone size: many
D gene: .

CDR3 DNA: TGCGCCAGCAGCCAAGATAGGGCAGGGTCGGGCAATGAGCAGTTCTTC
CDR3 protein: CASSQDRAGSGNEQFF
V gene: TRBV4-1
J gene: TRBJ2-1
clone size: few
D gene: .

CDR3 DNA: TGTGCCAGCAGTACCTCAAGGGGGTTGGGTGGCTACACCTTC
CDR3 protein: CASSTSRGLGGYTF
V gene: TRBV6-1
J gene: TRBJ1-2
clone size: many
D gene: .

CDR3 DNA: TGCGCCAGCAGCTATAAACAGGGGGCTAATGAGCAGTTCTTC
CDR3 protein: CASSYKQGANEQFF
V gene: TRBV5-1
J gene: TRBJ2-1
clone size: .
D gene: TRBD1

CDR3 DNA: TGTGCCAGCAGCTCTACAGGGCCTGGAAACACCATATATTTT
CDR3 protein: CASSSTGPGNTIYF
V gene: TRBV7-6
J gene: TRBJ1-3
clone size: .
D gene: .

CDR3 DNA: TGCGCCAGCTGGGGACAGGGGGGAAATGAGCAGTTCTTC
CDR3 protein: CASWGQGGNEQFF
V gene: TRBV5-1
J gene: TRBJ2-1
clone size: .
D gene: TRBD1

CDR3 DNA: TGTGCCAGCACCATAGCGGGCGCCCCCGGGGAGCTGTTTTTT
CDR3 protein: CASTIAGAPGELFF
V gene: TRBV7-9
J gene: TRBJ2-2
clone size: many
D gene: TRBD2

CDR3 DNA: TGTGCCAGCAGCCAAGAGGCGGGAGCAACAGATACGCAGTATTTT
CDR3 protein: CASSQEAGATDTQYF
V gene: TRBV3-1
J gene: TRBJ2-3
clone size: .
D gene: TRBD2

CDR3 DNA: TGTGCCAGCAGTAAGACAGGGACGAATGAGCAGTTCTTC
CDR3 protein: CASSKTGTNEQFF
V gene: TRBV6-1
J gene: TRBJ2-1
clone size: .
D gene: TRBD1

CDR3 DNA: TGTGCCAGCAGTGACAGGGAAACGAATGAGCAGTTCTTC
CDR3 protein: CASSDRETNEQFF
V gene: TRBV6-4
J gene: TRBJ2-1
clone size: few
D gene: .

CDR3 DNA: TGCAGTGCTAGAGTGGCGGGAGTGATACTAGAGCAGTACTTC
CDR3 protein: CSARVAGVILEQYF
V gene: TRBV20-1
J gene: TRBJ2-7
clone size: .
D gene: TRBD2

CDR3 DNA: TGTGCCAGCTCACCCACGGTAGCGGGAGGCCACTACAATGAGCAGTTCTTC
CDR3 protein: CASSPTVAGGHYNEQFF
V gene: TRBV18
J gene: TRBJ2-1
clone size: few
D gene: TRBD2

CDR3 DNA: TGTGCCAGCACCATCTGGGGGGGGGGCTACAATGAGCAGTTCTTC
CDR3 protein: CASTIWGGGYNEQFF
V gene: TRBV12-3/TRBV12-4
J gene: TRBJ2-1
clone size: few
D gene: TRBD2

CDR3 DNA: TGTGCCAGCACACTTACAGGGGGCGGTTCACCCCTCCACTTT
CDR3 protein: CASTLTGGGSPLHF
V gene: TRBV12-3/TRBV12-4
J gene: TRBJ1-6
clone size: many
D gene: TRBD1

CDR3 DNA: TGTGCCAGCAGCCCAACGACTGGCGGGAGATCCGGGGAGCTGTTTTTT
CDR3 protein: CASSPTTGGRSGELFF
V gene: TRBV7-7
J gene: TRBJ2-2
clone size: .
D gene: TRBD2

CDR3 DNA: TGTGCCAGCAGTTCCGGACAGGGGGGATACAATGAGCAGTTCTTC
CDR3 protein: CASSSGQGGYNEQFF
V gene: TRBV6-5
J gene: TRBJ2-1
clone size: many
D gene: TRBD1

CDR3 DNA: TGTGCCAGCAGCTTAGGACTAGCGGGGTGGCGAGATACGCAGTATTTT
CDR3 protein: CASSLGLAGWRDTQYF
V gene: TRBV7-8
J gene: TRBJ2-3
clone size: few
D gene: TRBD2

CDR3 DNA: TGTGCCAGCAGCCCCGGGCTTGTTGGGTCCGGGGAGCTGTTTTTT
CDR3 protein: CASSPGLVGSGELFF
V gene: TRBV7-3
J gene: TRBJ2-2
clone size: .
D gene: .

CDR3 DNA: TGTGCCAGCAGAGGGGGAATTGGGGCTTCACCCCTCCACTTT
CDR3 protein: CASRGGIGASPLHF
V gene: TRBV2
J gene: TRBJ1-6
clone size: few
D gene: .

CDR3 DNA: TGTGCCAGCAGGGGGGTAGGGTACGGGGCCTACAATGAGCAGTTCTTC
CDR3 protein: CASRGVGYGAYNEQFF
V gene: TRBV12-3/TRBV12-4
J gene: TRBJ2-1
clone size: .
D gene: .

CDR3 DNA: TGTGCCAGCAGTCCCACAGAGAGGACAGATACGCAGTATTTT
CDR3 protein: CASSPTERTDTQYF
V gene: TRBV28
J gene: TRBJ2-3
clone size: few
D gene: .

CDR3 DNA: TGTGCCACCAGTGATGCACGGACCGATCGGATAGGGGAGCTGTTTTTT
CDR3 protein: CATSDARTDRIGELFF
V gene: TRBV24-1
J gene: TRBJ2-2
clone size: few
D gene: .

CDR3 DNA: TGCGCCAGCAGCTTGGGGCCAGGGGGCTTCCAAGAGACCCAGTACTTC
CDR3 protein: CASSLGPGGFQETQYF
V gene: TRBV5-1
J gene: TRBJ2-5
clone size: .
D gene: TRBD1

CDR3 DNA: TGTGCCAGCAGAAGACCTGAGCCTGGGCCCCTCCACTTT
CDR3 protein: CASRRPEPGPLHF
V gene: TRBV7-9
J gene: TRBJ1-6
clone size: .
D gene: .

CDR3 DNA: TGTGCCACCAGCAGTCCGGACAGGGGACCTTACAATGAGCAGTTCTTC
CDR3 protein: CATSSPDRGPYNEQFF
V gene: TRBV15
J gene: TRBJ2-1
clone size: few
D gene: TRBD1

CDR3 DNA: TGTGCCAGCTCAATCGAAGGTAGTAAGTCACCCCTCCACTTT
CDR3 protein: CASSIEGSKSPLHF
V gene: TRBV18
J gene: TRBJ1-6
clone size: .
D gene: .

CDR3 DNA: TGTGCCAGCAGTTACTCGACTTCTAGGGGGCAAGAGACCCAGTACTTC
CDR3 protein: CASSYSTSRGQETQYF
V gene: TRBV6-5
J gene: TRBJ2-5
clone size: few
D gene: .